This TCR beta chain derives from a study of siplizumab effects on memory and regulatory T cells. On this clone: Its cognate antigen is unknown.

Study results and limitations: Memory T cells appeared less diverse than naive cells, which seemed to contribute substantially to alloresponse. Poor capture below about 10^-5 frequency left most alloreactive clones unmapped to unstimulated subsets. An assignable naive or memory phenotype was lacking in roughly 75-95% of proliferating CD4+ or CD8+ clones.

The V end lost 1 base, the J end lost 10 bases, and 14 bases lay between the germline ends. The CDR3 runs to 15 residues. Germline V lookup: CDR1 PRHDT, CDR2 FYEKMQ (reference sequence). About 10^5 TCR templates were measured in each sample. Assay: immunoSEQ multiplex PCR; the TCRdb copy retains only in-frame clones and omits some. This sample has thousands of clones, with roughly three quarters found just once. The material sequenced was effector memory CD8+ T cells sorted from blood. Documented subset: unstimulated CD8+ effector memory T cells. The genes are TRBV13 and TRBJ1-6; TRBD1 is a possible D gene (5 bases). This TCR came from a human donor in good health. DNA of the CDR3: TGTGCCAGCAGCTTAGCGCAGGGAATAGAGTCACCCCTCCACTTT. It encodes CASSLAQGIESPLHF.